These T cell receptor beta chains were read from a single sample in a study of CD8 T cells in ankylosing spondylitis. TCRdb ran MiXCR on the 5' RACE reads and lists one entry per CDR3 protein. The table has 100,000 or so distinct CDR3 sequences, roughly 10% seen once. The sequenced material came from blood, either unsorted or a sorted T cell fraction (not recorded which). The receptors stem from a male donor with ankylosing spondylitis. CDR3s include the opening cysteine and the closing phenylalanine or tryptophan. A D gene is named only where the DNA matches it firmly. Expanded clones are given a class, and other clones once, few, many or no size at all.

v_call	clone_size	d_call	j_call	cdr3_nt	cdr3_aa
TRBV30	few	-	TRBJ2-7	TGTGCCTGGAGTTTGGGAGACTTCGACTACGAGCAGTACTTC	CAWSLGDFDYEQYF
TRBV24-1	-	-	TRBJ2-1	TGTGCCTCCGACGACGGGGACAATGAGCAGTTCTTC	CASDDGDNEQFF
TRBV20-1	many	TRBD2	TRBJ2-7	TGCAGTGCTAGGGATCGAAATAGCGGGAGATTGAGGGAGCAGTACTTC	CSARDRNSGRLREQYF
TRBV7-6	-	-	TRBJ2-1	TGTGCCAGCACCATGGGGGACGTACTTACCTACAATGAGCAGTTCTTC	CASTMGDVLTYNEQFF
TRBV3-1	-	-	TRBJ2-5	TGTGCCAGCAGCCAGGAACAAGAGACCCAGTACTTC	CASSQEQETQYF
TRBV11-2	many	-	TRBJ2-7	TGTGCCAGCAGCGTATCCAGAGGGCCCGCCTACGAGCAGTACTTC	CASSVSRGPAYEQYF
TRBV29-1	-	-	TRBJ2-1	TGCAGCGTTGGGGATGAGCAGTTCTTC	CSVGDEQFF
TRBV24-1	few	-	TRBJ2-6	TGTGCCACCAGTTGGGGTGCTGGGGCCAACGTCCTGACTTTC	CATSWGAGANVLTF
TRBV20-1	few	TRBD2	TRBJ2-1	TGCAGTGCGCCCGGGACTAGCGGAGGGAGCTCCTACAATGAGCAGTTCTTC	CSAPGTSGGSSYNEQFF
TRBV12-3/TRBV12-4	many	TRBD2	TRBJ2-1	TGTGCCAGCAGGGGGGTGGGGACTAGTACCGGGAATGAGCAGTTCTTC	CASRGVGTSTGNEQFF
TRBV10-3	-	-	TRBJ1-2	TGTGCCTCCGGACAGCTCTATGGCTACACCTTC	CASGQLYGYTF
TRBV24-1	few	TRBD1	TRBJ1-2	TGTGCCACCAGTGATGCTACAGGGGATGGCTACACCTTC	CATSDATGDGYTF
TRBV27	-	-	TRBJ2-3	TGTGCCAGCAGTCCCCTCGCAGCGGGCACAGATACGCAGTATTTT	CASSPLAAGTDTQYF
TRBV20-1	-	TRBD1	TRBJ1-6	TGCAGTGCTAGTCGGCAGGGGGCGGATTCACCCCTCCACTTT	CSASRQGADSPLHF
TRBV7-2	many	-	TRBJ2-7	TGTGCCAGCAGCGACTCCTACGAGCAGTACTTC	CASSDSYEQYF
TRBV5-5	few	-	TRBJ2-3	TGTGCCAGCAGCTCGGGCAGGGACCGCCTTACAGATACGCAGTATTTT	CASSSGRDRLTDTQYF
TRBV5-4	-	TRBD1	TRBJ1-1	TGTGCCAGCAGCTTGGGCCGGGACAGGGTCTTCTCTGAAGCTTTCTTT	CASSLGRDRVFSEAFF
TRBV5-1	many	-	TRBJ2-2	TGCGCCAGCAGCTATGACTCGACCGGGGAGCTGTTTTTT	CASSYDSTGELFF
TRBV12-3/TRBV12-4	many	-	TRBJ1-4	TGTGCCAGCAGTTTAATTGGTGAAAAACTGTTTTTT	CASSLIGEKLFF
TRBV12-3/TRBV12-4	-	-	TRBJ2-1	TGTGCCAGCAGTTCATCTCCGGAGAGCTCCTACAATGAGCAGTTCTTC	CASSSSPESSYNEQFF
TRBV12-3/TRBV12-4	many	-	TRBJ1-4	TGTGCCAGCAGTTCGACCGGGACAAGTGAAAAACTGTTTTTT	CASSSTGTSEKLFF
TRBV29-1	few	TRBD1	TRBJ2-5	TGCAGCGTTGAAGATCTTGACAGGGGAAAGGAGACCCAGTACTTC	CSVEDLDRGKETQYF
TRBV12-3/TRBV12-4	few	-	TRBJ1-2	TGTGCCAGCAGTTTCGGCAAGAACTATGGCTACACCTTC	CASSFGKNYGYTF
TRBV6-1	few	-	TRBJ1-5	TGTGCCAGCTCACCGGGACGCCATAGCAATCAGCCCCAGCATTTT	CASSPGRHSNQPQHF
TRBV7-9	-	-	TRBJ2-1	TGTGCCAGCAGGGACCCGAGACAGGCATACAATGAGCAGTTCTTC	CASRDPRQAYNEQFF